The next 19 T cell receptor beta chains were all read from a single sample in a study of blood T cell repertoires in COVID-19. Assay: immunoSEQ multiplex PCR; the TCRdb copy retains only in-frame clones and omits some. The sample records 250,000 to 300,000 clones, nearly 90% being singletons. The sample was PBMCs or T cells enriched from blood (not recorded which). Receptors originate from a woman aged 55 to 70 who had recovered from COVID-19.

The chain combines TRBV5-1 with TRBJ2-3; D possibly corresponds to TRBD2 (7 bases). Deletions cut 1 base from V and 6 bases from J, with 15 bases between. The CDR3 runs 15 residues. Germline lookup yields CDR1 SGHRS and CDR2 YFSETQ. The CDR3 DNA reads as TGCGCCAGCAGCTTGAGAGGGGGACTATCGGATACGCAGTATTTT. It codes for CASSLRGGLSDTQYF. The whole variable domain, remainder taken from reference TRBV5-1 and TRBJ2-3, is KAGVTQTPRYLIKTRGQQVTLSCSPISGHRSVSWYQQTPGQGLQFLFEYFSETQRNKGNFPGRFSGRQFSNSRSEMNVSTLELGDSALYLCASSLRGGLSDTQYFGPGTRLTVL.

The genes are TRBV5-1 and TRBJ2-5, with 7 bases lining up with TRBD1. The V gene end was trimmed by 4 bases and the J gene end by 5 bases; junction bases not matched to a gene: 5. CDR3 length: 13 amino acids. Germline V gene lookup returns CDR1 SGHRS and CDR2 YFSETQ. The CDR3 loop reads CASSPDRWETQYF. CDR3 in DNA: TGCGCCAGCAGCCCGGACAGGTGGGAGACCCAGTACTTC.

The CDR3 DNA is TGTGCCAGCAGCACCCCGAGCGAGCCCAAAAACATTCAGTACTTC. Translation gives CASSTPSEPKNIQYF. V and J are TRBV3-1 (or the pseudogene TRBV3-2) and TRBJ2-4; the D is unclear. V shed 5 bases and J shed 2 bases, with 13 bases lying between them. From germline, CDR1 is LGHDT and CDR2 YNNKEL (reference sequence). CDR3 length: 15 residues.

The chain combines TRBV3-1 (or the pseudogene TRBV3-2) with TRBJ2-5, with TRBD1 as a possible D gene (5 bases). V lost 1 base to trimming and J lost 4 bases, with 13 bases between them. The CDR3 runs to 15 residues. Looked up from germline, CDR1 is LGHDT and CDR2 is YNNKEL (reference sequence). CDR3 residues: CASSQGGAGLETQYF. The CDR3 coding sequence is TGTGCCAGCAGCCAAGGGGGCGCAGGCTTAGAGACCCAGTACTTC.

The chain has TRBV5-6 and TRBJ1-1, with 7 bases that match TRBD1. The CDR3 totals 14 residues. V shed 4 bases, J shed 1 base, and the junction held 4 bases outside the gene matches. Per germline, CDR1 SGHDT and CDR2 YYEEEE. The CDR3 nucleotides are TGTGCCAGCAGCCCGGGACAGCGGAACACTGAAGCTTTCTTT. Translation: CASSPGQRNTEAFF.

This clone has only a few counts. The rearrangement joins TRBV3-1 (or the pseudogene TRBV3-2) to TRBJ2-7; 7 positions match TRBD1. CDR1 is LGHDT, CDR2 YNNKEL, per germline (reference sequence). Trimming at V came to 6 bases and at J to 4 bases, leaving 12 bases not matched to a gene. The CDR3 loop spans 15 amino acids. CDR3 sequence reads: CASRLGTAENYEQYF. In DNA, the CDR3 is TGTGCCAGCAGGCTAGGGACAGCCGAGAATTACGAGCAGTACTTC.

The CDR3 DNA sequence: TGTGCCAGCAGCGGGGAAGGGGCAGGTCAGCCCCAGCATTTT. Translating gives CASSGEGAGQPQHF. V is TRBV3-1 (or the pseudogene TRBV3-2) and J is TRBJ1-5, with D tentatively TRBD1 (5 bases). This CDR3 has 14 amino acids. Germline V gene data show CDR1 as LGHDT and CDR2 as YNNKEL (reference sequence). V gave up 5 bases and J gave up 6 bases, with 14 bases separating them.

The CDR3 loop reads CSVEDYSRRTDTQYF. CDR3 nucleotide sequence: TGCAGCGTCGAGGACTATTCGAGACGCACAGATACGCAGTATTTT. The rearrangement links TRBV29-1 to TRBJ2-3, with D tentatively TRBD2 (6 bases). The CDR3 loop spans 15 amino acids. CDR1 SQVTM and CDR2 ANQGSEA come from the germline V gene. V lost 6 bases and J 1 base, leaving 17 bases between the germline ends.

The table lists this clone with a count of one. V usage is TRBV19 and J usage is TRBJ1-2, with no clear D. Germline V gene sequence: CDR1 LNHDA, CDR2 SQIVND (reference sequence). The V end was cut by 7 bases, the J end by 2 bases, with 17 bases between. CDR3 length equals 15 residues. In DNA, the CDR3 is TGTGCCAGTACAAGGGAGGCCAAGCCCAACTATGGCTACACCTTC. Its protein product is CASTREAKPNYGYTF.

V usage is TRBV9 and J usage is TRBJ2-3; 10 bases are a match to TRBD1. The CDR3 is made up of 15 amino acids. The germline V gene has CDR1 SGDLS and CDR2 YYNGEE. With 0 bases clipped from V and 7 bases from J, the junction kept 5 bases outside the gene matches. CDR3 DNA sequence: TGTGCCAGCAGCGTAGCTGGGACAGGGGAATATACGCAGTATTTT. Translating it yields CASSVAGTGEYTQYF.

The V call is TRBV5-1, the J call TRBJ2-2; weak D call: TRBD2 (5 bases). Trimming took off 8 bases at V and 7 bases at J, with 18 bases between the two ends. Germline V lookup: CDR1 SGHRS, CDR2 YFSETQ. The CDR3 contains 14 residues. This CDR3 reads CASTPGGSGGELFF. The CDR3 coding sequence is TGCGCCAGTACCCCCGGAGGATCGGGCGGGGAGCTGTTTTTT.

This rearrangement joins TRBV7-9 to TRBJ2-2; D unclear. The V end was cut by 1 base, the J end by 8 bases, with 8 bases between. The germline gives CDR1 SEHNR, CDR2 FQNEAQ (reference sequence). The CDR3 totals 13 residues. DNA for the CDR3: TGTGCCAGCAGCTTAGGAGTAGCAGGGGAGCTGTTTTTT. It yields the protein CASSLGVAGELFF.

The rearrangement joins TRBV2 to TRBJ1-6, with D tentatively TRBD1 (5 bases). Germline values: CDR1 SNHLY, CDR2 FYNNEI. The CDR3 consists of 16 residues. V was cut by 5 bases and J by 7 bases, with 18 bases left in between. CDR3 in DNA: TGTGCCAGCAGTCCGCGGGGGGGGACTTACAATTCACCCCTCCACTTT. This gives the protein CASSPRGGTYNSPLHF.

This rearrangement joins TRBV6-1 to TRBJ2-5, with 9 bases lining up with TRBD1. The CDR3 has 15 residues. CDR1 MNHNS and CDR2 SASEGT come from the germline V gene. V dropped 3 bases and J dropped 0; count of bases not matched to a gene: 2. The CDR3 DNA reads TGTGCCAGCAGTGATGGGACAGGGTACCAAGAGACCCAGTACTTC. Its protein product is CASSDGTGYQETQYF.

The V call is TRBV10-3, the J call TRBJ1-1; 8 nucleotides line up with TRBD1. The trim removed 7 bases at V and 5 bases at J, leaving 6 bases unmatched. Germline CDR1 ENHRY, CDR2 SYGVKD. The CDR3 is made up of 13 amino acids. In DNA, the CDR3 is TGTGCCATCAAAACAGGGGGTGGGACTGAAGCTTTCTTT. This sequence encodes CAIKTGGGTEAFF.

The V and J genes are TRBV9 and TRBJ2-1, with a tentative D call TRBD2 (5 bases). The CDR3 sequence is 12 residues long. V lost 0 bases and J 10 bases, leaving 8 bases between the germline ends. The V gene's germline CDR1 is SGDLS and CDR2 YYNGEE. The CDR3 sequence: CASSVERGEQFF. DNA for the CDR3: TGTGCCAGCAGCGTAGAAAGAGGGGAGCAGTTCTTC.

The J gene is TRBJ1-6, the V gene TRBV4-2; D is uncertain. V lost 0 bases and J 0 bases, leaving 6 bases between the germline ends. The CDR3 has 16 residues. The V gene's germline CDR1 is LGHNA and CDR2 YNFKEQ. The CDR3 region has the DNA TGTGCCAGCAGCCAAGATGTGGCCTCCTATAATTCACCCCTCCACTTT. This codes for CASSQDVASYNSPLHF.

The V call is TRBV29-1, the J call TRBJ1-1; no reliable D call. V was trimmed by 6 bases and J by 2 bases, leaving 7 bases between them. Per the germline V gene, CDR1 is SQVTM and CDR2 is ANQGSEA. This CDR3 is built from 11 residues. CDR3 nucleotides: TGCAGCGTATCCCAAAACACTGAAGCTTTCTTT. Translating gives CSVSQNTEAFF.

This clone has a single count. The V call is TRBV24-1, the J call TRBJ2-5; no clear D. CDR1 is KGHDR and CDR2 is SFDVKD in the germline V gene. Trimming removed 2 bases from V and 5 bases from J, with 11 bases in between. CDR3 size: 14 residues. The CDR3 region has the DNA TGTGCCACCAGTGATTCCCTTTCCGGGGAGACCCAGTACTTC. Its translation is CATSDSLSGETQYF.